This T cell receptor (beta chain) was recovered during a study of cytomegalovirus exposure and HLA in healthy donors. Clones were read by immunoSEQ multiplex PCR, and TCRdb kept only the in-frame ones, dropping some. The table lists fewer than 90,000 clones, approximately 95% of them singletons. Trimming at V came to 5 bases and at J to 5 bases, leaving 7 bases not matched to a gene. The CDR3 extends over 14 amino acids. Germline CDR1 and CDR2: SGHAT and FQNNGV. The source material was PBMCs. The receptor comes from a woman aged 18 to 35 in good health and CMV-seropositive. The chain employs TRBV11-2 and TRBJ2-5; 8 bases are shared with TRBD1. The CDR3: CASSPTQGVETQYF. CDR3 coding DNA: TGTGCCAGCAGCCCCACACAGGGGGTGGAGACCCAGTACTTC.